The 10 T cell receptor beta chains below all came from one sample that was sequenced in a study of blood T cells in healthy people across ages. Using a J-beta primer mix together with a sample-barcoded 5' primer, a second PCR was run for about 7 to 12 cycles. TCRdb re-analysed the 5' RACE reads in MiXCR, keeping a single row per CDR3 protein. The data show roughly 1.6 million distinct CDR3 sequences, with 30% to 40% seen just once and roughly 12% held by the top ten. Sequenced material: blood. All receptors come from a young woman in good health.

The table lists this clonotype with a few counts. The chain links TRBV7-6 to TRBJ1-2, with D hard to call. The ends were cut back, 5 bases at V and 6 bases at J, with 13 bases in the middle. CDR1 and CDR2 from the germline V gene are SGHVS and FNYEAQ. CDR3 size: 13 residues. CDR3 sequence reads: CASSTYSLDGYTF. In DNA, the CDR3 is TGTGCCAGCAGCACCTACAGTCTAGATGGCTACACCTTC.

The V call is TRBV5-1, the J call TRBJ2-5; possible D gene TRBD2, 6 bases. V was clipped by 0 bases and J by 9 bases, with 9 bases between them. There are 12 residues in the CDR3. CDR1 and CDR2 from the germline V gene are SGHRS and YFSETQ. CDR3 amino acids: CASSLARRAQYF. The CDR3, as DNA: TGCGCCAGCAGCTTGGCCCGGAGGGCCCAGTACTTC.

V gene TRBV20-1 combines with J gene TRBJ1-6; D not resolved. The CDR3 contains 17 residues. V lost 3 bases, J lost 4 bases, and 19 bases lay in between. In germline, CDR1 is DFQATT, CDR2 SNEGSKA (reference sequence). The CDR3 DNA sequence: TGCAGTGCTAGGGCCAAACGGACGTCCTTTTATAATTCACCCCTCCACTTT. Protein sequence: CSARAKRTSFYNSPLHF.

V gene TRBV5-4 combines with J gene TRBJ2-5; 8 bases match TRBD1. The germline V gene encodes CDR1 SGHNT and CDR2 YYREEE (reference sequence). The CDR3 is 19 residues long. V shed 4 bases, J shed 2 bases, and the junction held 19 bases outside the gene matches. This chain's CDR3 is CASSGRLGRGLQLQETQYF. The CDR3 DNA reads TGTGCCAGCAGCGGACGTTTGGGCAGGGGGCTACAACTACAAGAGACCCAGTACTTC.

The genes are TRBV4-1 and TRBJ2-7, with 9 nucleotides matching TRBD1. The CDR3 is made up of 16 amino acids. Germline V gene lookup returns CDR1 MGHRA and CDR2 YSYEKL. Trimming cost V 5 bases and J 3 bases; bases outside gene matches: 11. CDR3 in amino acids: CASSSPWGTGRYEQYF. The DNA for the CDR3 is TGCGCCAGCAGCTCACCCTGGGGGACAGGGCGCTACGAGCAGTACTTC.

The gene calls are TRBV6-2 or TRBV6-3 and TRBJ2-3; 13 bases are shared with TRBD2. This CDR3 is built from 16 residues. Germline CDR1 is MNHEY and CDR2 is SVGEGT. V was pared by 5 bases and J by 4 bases, with 6 bases of the junction left unmatched. This CDR3 reads CASSKTSGGSPDTQYF. The CDR3 DNA sequence: TGTGCCAGCAGTAAGACTAGCGGGGGGTCACCAGATACGCAGTATTTT.

This clonotype was observed a few times. V usage is TRBV10-1 and J usage is TRBJ2-5; 9 nucleotides align to TRBD1. This CDR3 has 15 amino acids. Germline CDR1 WNHNN, CDR2 SYGVQD (reference sequence). Losses at the gene ends were 6 bases for V and 4 bases for J; bases not matched to a gene: 9. The CDR3 loop is CASSRGTGPLETQYF. Here the CDR3 DNA reads TGCGCCAGCAGCCGAGGGACAGGGCCGTTAGAGACCCAGTACTTC.

Only a few counts were recorded for this clonotype. The rearrangement uses TRBV7-2 and TRBJ2-3; D may correspond to TRBD1 or TRBD2 (5 bases each). Germline CDR1 and CDR2: SGHTA and FQGNSA. Between the trimmed V and J ends, which lost 1 base and 8 bases, there was a span of 22 bases. The CDR3 has 17 residues. The CDR3 DNA is TGTGCCAGCAGCTTAGTTGTCAGGGTGGGTGCTGGGAGTACGCAGTATTTT. It specifies CASSLVVRVGAGSTQYF.

The gene calls are TRBV9 and TRBJ1-1; TRBD1 matches at 8 bases. The ends lost 3 bases at V and 5 bases at J; junction bases unmatched: 15. CDR1 is SGDLS and CDR2 is YYNGEE in the germline V gene. This CDR3 spans 17 amino acids. Here the CDR3 DNA reads TGTGCCAGCAGCGCCGAAACCACCGGACAGGGCGGTACTGAAGCTTTCTTT. Translation: CASSAETTGQGGTEAFF. Based on the CDR3 plus reference TRBV9 and TRBJ1-1, the full variable domain is DSGVTQTPKHLITATGQRVTLRCSPRSGDLSVYWYQQSLDQGLQFLIQYYNGEERAKGNILERFSAQQFPDLHSELNLSSLELGDSALYFCASSAETTGQGGTEAFFGQGTRLTVV.

This clonotype was counted many times. The rearrangement links TRBV29-1 to TRBJ2-2; possibly TRBD1 for D (5 bases). Germline CDR1 reads SQVTM; CDR2 reads ANQGSEA. This CDR3 region has 15 residues. The V and J ends lost 7 bases and 3 bases respectively, with 18 bases between them. DNA for the CDR3: TGCAGCGCCGCGACAGACCTCCGGGACACCGGGGAGCTGTTTTTT. Translation: CSAATDLRDTGELFF.